The 3 T cell receptor beta chains listed next were all sequenced from one sample in a study of CD4 T cells in relation to SARS-CoV-2 and coronaviruses. This table comes from immunoSEQ multiplex PCR, and its TCRdb copy is limited to in-frame clones, with some not included. Found here are tens of thousands of clones, 78% of them singletons; the top ten hold about 16%. For these receptors, no antigen is known. The unexposed donors gave CD4+ T cells in 2011-2018, prior to COVID-19. CD4+ T cells were isolated from the cells after roughly 11 days of culture. Input material: CD4+ T cells from PBMCs, cultured in vitro. The source of these receptors is a human donor in good health.

V gene TRBV19 combines with J gene TRBJ2-3; tentatively, D is TRBD1 (6 bases). The V end was cut by 6 bases, the J end by 2 bases, with 12 bases between. Germline CDR1 and CDR2: LNHDA and SQIVND (reference sequence). The CDR3 loop spans 14 amino acids. The CDR3, as DNA: TGTGCCAGTAGCAGGGGAGACGACACAGATACGCAGTATTTT. Translating gives CASSRGDDTDTQYF. The full variable domain, completed using reference TRBV19 and TRBJ2-3, is DGGITQSPKYLFRKEGQNVTLSCEQNLNHDAMYWYRQDPGQGLRLIYYSQIVNDFQKGDIAEGYSVSREKKESFPLTVTSAQKNPTAFYLCASSRGDDTDTQYFGPGTRLTVL.

V gene TRBV2 combines with J gene TRBJ2-2; D might be TRBD2 (6 bases). Germline V gives CDR1 SNHLY, CDR2 FYNNEI. Between the trimmed V and J ends, which lost 6 bases and 10 bases, there was a span of 12 bases. The CDR3 has 12 residues. The CDR3 region is CASREGWEELFF. CDR3 nucleotide sequence: TGTGCCAGCAGGGAGGGATGGGAGGAGCTGTTTTTT.

This CDR3 reads CASSPGTGGAETQYF. CDR3 nucleotide sequence: TGTGCCAGCAGTCCGGGGACAGGGGGCGCGGAGACCCAGTACTTC. V gene TRBV27 combines with J gene TRBJ2-5; 12 bases match TRBD1. The CDR3 totals 15 residues. CDR1 is MNHEY, CDR2 SMNVEV, per germline (reference sequence). The trim removed 5 bases at V and 5 bases at J, leaving 6 bases unmatched.